The text below deals with one TCR beta chain. What it recognizes is unknown. The data derive from a study of spatial heterogeneity in lung cancer. Findings and limits, study-wide: Ubiquitous expanded tumor TCRs showed up in blood more at resection than follow-up.

Unique molecular identifiers, one per molecule, were present on every TCR cDNA molecule. TCRdb reanalysed the 5' RACE reads using MiXCR and keeps one entry per CDR3 protein. The table shows over 45,000 distinct CDR3 sequences, with approximately 5% occurring only once. The germline V and J ends were trimmed by 4 bases and 5 bases, with 5 bases remaining between them. The CDR3 spans 12 residues. The germline V gene encodes CDR1 SNHLY and CDR2 FYNNEI. Time point of the sample: sample taken at primary tumor resection. Whole RNA from tumor, nontumor lung or frozen PBMC was sequenced unsorted. The donor population consisted of under 75 patients with untreated, early-stage non-small cell lung cancer.

Sample: PBMCs, taken at surgery. This receptor was taken from a male donor with early-stage non-small cell lung cancer. This chain uses TRBV2 with TRBJ2-2; no clear D. The CDR3 region has the DNA TGTGCCAGCAGTGCTGGGACCGGGGAGCTGTTTTTT. It is translated as CASSAGTGELFF.